The present TCR beta chain was sequenced within a study of blood T cells in healthy people across ages. As for the study in general: About one barcoded beta molecule per two T cells came from capture by template switching. Findings and caveats of the study: Researchers deemed the diversity estimates from one million T cells underestimates.

The table lists this clonotype with a few counts. Its target is not known. It was with a sample-barcoded 5' primer and a J-beta primer mix that a second PCR of roughly 7 to 11 cycles was run. Via MiXCR, TCRdb re-called the 5' RACE reads, giving one row per CDR3 protein. Of about 1.1 million distinct CDR3 sequences in the sample, more than 30% were seen once. The V gene's germline CDR1 is SQVTM and CDR2 ANQGSEA. Between the trimmed V and J ends, which lost 4 bases and 8 bases, there was a span of 12 bases. This CDR3 spans 12 amino acids. This TCR was recovered from a man aged 18 to 30 in good health. Source material: blood. The rearrangement uses TRBV29-1 and TRBJ2-1; the D is unclear. The CDR3, as DNA: TGCAGCGTTGGTCAGGTCTCCGATGAGCAGTTCTTC. It codes for CSVGQVSDEQFF.